These 8 T cell receptor beta chains were sequenced from one sample in a study of blood T cell repertoires in COVID-19. Sequencing used immunoSEQ multiplex PCR; TCRdb keeps in-frame clones, though not all of them. The repertoire holds about 200,000 clones, with about 84% as singletons. Sequencing input: PBMCs or T cells enriched from blood (not recorded which). These receptors originate from a man in his forties with acute COVID-19.

The chain carries TRBV13 and TRBJ2-3, with no clear D. Germline values: CDR1 PRHDT, CDR2 FYEKMQ (reference sequence). The CDR3 sequence is 15 residues long. Between the trimmed V and J ends, which lost 4 bases and 2 bases, there was a span of 13 bases. The CDR3 region is CASSYDSKHTDTQYF. The CDR3 DNA sequence: TGTGCCAGCAGCTACGACTCGAAACACACAGATACGCAGTATTTT.

The chain is built from TRBV27 and TRBJ2-3, with TRBD2 matching 7 bases. The germline V gene encodes CDR1 MNHEY and CDR2 SMNVEV (reference sequence). This CDR3 comprises 15 residues. Germline trimming cut 7 bases from V and 6 bases from J; bases unmatched to any gene: 13. CDR3 in amino acids: CASTLGAGVGDTQYF. For the CDR3, the DNA is TGTGCCAGCACCCTTGGGGCGGGAGTAGGGGATACGCAGTATTTT.

The chain combines TRBV29-1 with TRBJ2-7; no clear D. The ends were cut back, 4 bases at V and 4 bases at J, with 11 bases in the middle. CDR1 and CDR2 (germline): SQVTM, ANQGSEA. The CDR3 loop spans 12 amino acids. The CDR3 coding sequence is TGCAGCGTTGCAGTCTCCGAATACGAGCAGTACTTC. It is translated as CSVAVSEYEQYF.

This chain connects TRBV3-1 (or the pseudogene TRBV3-2) to TRBJ2-2; 11 positions agree with TRBD2. The V gene end was trimmed by 3 bases and the J gene end by 0 bases; junction bases not matched to a gene: 6. In germline, CDR1 is LGHDT, CDR2 YNNKEL (reference sequence). The CDR3 consists of 18 residues. CDR3 region: CASSHPSGRFTNTGELFF. CDR3 nucleotides: TGTGCCAGCAGCCACCCTAGCGGGAGGTTTACGAACACCGGGGAGCTGTTTTTT.

The genes are TRBV27 and TRBJ1-5; D perhaps matches TRBD1 (6 bases). V was pared by 6 bases and J by 2 bases, with 14 bases between. Germline CDR1 and CDR2: MNHEY and SMNVEV (reference sequence). The CDR3 sequence is 15 residues long. The CDR3 sequence is CASSNGGLGNQPQHF. Here the CDR3 DNA reads TGTGCCAGCAGCAACGGGGGGCTCGGCAATCAGCCCCAGCATTTT.

V and J are TRBV27 and TRBJ2-7, with 9 nucleotides matching TRBD2. CDR1 and CDR2 from the germline V gene are MNHEY and SMNVEV (reference sequence). The CDR3 runs to 14 residues. The V segment lost 8 bases and the J segment 1 base; nucleotides outside the gene matches: 6. This chain's CDR3 is CASGRSGSSYEQYF. CDR3 DNA sequence: TGTGCCAGCGGCCGTAGCGGGAGTTCCTACGAGCAGTACTTC.

The chain employs TRBV18 and TRBJ2-7; D is possibly TRBD1 (5 bases). Germline-derived CDR1 and CDR2 are KGHSH and LQKENI. The CDR3 spans 13 residues. Trimming left V 3 bases short and J 4 bases short, with 10 bases between. The CDR3 region is CASSPQDSYEQYF. CDR3 sequence (DNA): TGTGCCAGCTCACCCCAAGACAGTTACGAGCAGTACTTC.

The rearrangement joins TRBV27 to TRBJ1-5, with 7 nucleotides matching TRBD1. V was clipped by 4 bases and J by 4 bases; unmatched bases: 7. Germline-derived CDR1 and CDR2 are MNHEY and SMNVEV (reference sequence). This CDR3 comprises 15 residues. This chain's CDR3 is CASSYEGTVNQPQHF. The CDR3 DNA sequence: TGTGCCAGCAGTTATGAGGGGACAGTGAATCAGCCCCAGCATTTT.